This T cell receptor beta chain is drawn from a study of blood T cells in healthy people across ages. Looking at the study overall: Template switching captured about one barcoded beta molecule per two T cells.

Comment on this clonotype: Its target is unknown.

Regarding the study as a whole: Donors of long life had a larger count of naive CD4+ cells and greater diversity than aged donors.

Total RNA, at least 6 micrograms per sample, was extracted from PBMCs. Primers used in a second PCR of about 7 to 12 cycles were a sample-barcoded 5' primer and a J-beta primer mix. Researchers report that each sample yielded at least 3 million CDR3-containing paired-end reads. TCRdb used MiXCR to reprocess the 5' RACE reads, holding one entry per CDR3 protein. The data hold over a million distinct CDR3 sequences, with under 55% observed a single time. The CDR3 is 16 amino acids. The J segment lost 6 bases and the V segment lost 6 bases, leaving 11 bases of the junction unmatched. The germline V gene encodes CDR1 MNHEY and CDR2 SVGAGI.

The specimen was blood. The receptor was isolated from a woman under 30 in good health. V usage is TRBV6-5 and J usage is TRBJ1-6, with 7 bases identical to TRBD1. In DNA form, the CDR3 reads TGTGCCAGCAGCCGCACCCAAGACAGGGTTAATTCACCCCTCCACTTT. Translation gives CASSRTQDRVNSPLHF.